This T cell receptor (beta chain) emerged from a study of early T cells in non-severe SARS-CoV-2 infection. At the level of the study: The input, bulk RNA from unsorted whole blood, was sequenced, and chains were unpaired.

Turning to this clonotype: Its antigen is still unknown.

The TCR library protocol attached unique molecular identifiers to the individual cDNA molecules. Each CDR3 protein gets one entry after TCRdb re-called the 5' RACE reads with MiXCR. This sample carries roughly 120,000 distinct CDR3 sequences, 10% to 15% of them seen once, and the ten largest clones take 3% to 4.5%. Study results and caveats: Comparison of clonotypes with VDJdb favored anti-spike CD8 responses while missing private and CD4 specificities.

CDR3 length equals 11 residues. Germline loops: CDR1 SGHKS, CDR2 YYEKEE (reference sequence). This TCR was sampled from an adult who was a healthcare worker with PCR-confirmed SARS-CoV-2 infection or an uninfected control (not recorded which). This chain joins TRBV5-5 and TRBJ2-7; D may be TRBD1 (6 bases). The source material was whole blood, sampled at baseline. The CDR3 DNA reads TGTGCCAGCAGCTTGCTGGACAGATCCGAGGTC. Amino acids: CASSLLDRSEV.